This TCR beta chain stems from a study of radiotherapy plus CTLA-4 blockade in lung cancer (dated by TCRdb to the late 2010s). With regard to the full study: Objective responses were observed in 15% to 20% of enrolled patients, and disease control was achieved in about 32%. General conclusions and limits of the study: Early dynamic changes in blood T cell clones, together with increased serum interferon-beta after radiation, were reported as the strongest predictors of response. After treatment with radiotherapy and ipilimumab, TCR clones that came from tumors expanded in the peripheral blood.

As concerns this clone: Its cognate antigen has yet to be identified. Within one base of it there is no much larger clone, and no base qualities were kept.

Library creation used the immunoSEQ multiplex PCR assay. TCRdb took this table from immuneACCESS and kept in-frame rearrangements with V and J called. Such tables lack part of the clones; where checked against another copy, unresolved V genes explain under half of the gap, and the rest is unexplained. The sample table holds some 110,000 clones, of which more than 75% were seen once. The ten largest make up under 2.5% of the sample. For CDR1 and CDR2, the germline V gene lists SGHTA and FQGNSA. V loses 0 bases, J loses 0 bases, and the germline ends lie 12 bases apart. The CDR3 measures 17 amino acids from cysteine to phenylalanine. Only CDR3 DNA is held: 51 bases, read in frame from base 1. The study tested focal radiation therapy combined with CTLA-4 blockade (ipilimumab) in patients with chemo-refractory metastatic non-small-cell lung cancer.

The specimen was peripheral blood, collected from a patient treated with radiotherapy plus ipilimumab. This receptor chain uses TRBV7-2 and TRBJ1-3; no D segment can be confidently identified. The receptor was derived from a human donor with non-small cell lung cancer that progressed on radiotherapy plus ipilimumab. Some clones in this sample may be carry-over from other donors' samples. The CDR3 in this case is CASSLARQPSSGNTIYF. The DNA sequence is as follows: TGTGCCAGCAGCTTAGCGCGGCAGCCGAGCTCTGGAAACACCATATATTTT.